One sample yielded the 11 T cell receptor beta chains listed below, sequenced in a study of CD8+CD57+ T cells in acquired aplastic anemia. Patients chosen for sequencing had CD8+CD57+ cells that had expanded, as shown by flow cytometry. TCR beta VDJ combinations and CDR3 sequences were profiled from genomic DNA. TCRdb re-derived calls from the reads in MiXCR, one entry per CDR3 protein. The sample carries under 500,000 distinct CDR3 sequences, over 25% recorded once. Sequenced: sorted CD4+, CD8+, or CD8+CD57+ T cells (not recorded which) from PBMCs. Receptors originate from a human donor with aplastic anemia.

In nucleotides, the CDR3 is TGTGCCAGCAGTTATTCCCCGGACAGGGGCTATGGCTACACCTTC. It codes for CASSYSPDRGYGYTF. The V gene is TRBV6-2 or TRBV6-3, the J gene TRBJ1-2, with 9 bases lining up with TRBD1. The CDR3 totals 15 residues. The germline gives CDR1 MNHEY, CDR2 SVGEGT. Trimming cost V 3 bases and J 4 bases; bases outside gene matches: 6.

This clonotype has ten or more counts. The chain joins TRBV9 to TRBJ1-1; D gene ambiguous. This CDR3 is built from 13 residues. Between the trimmed V and J ends, which lost 0 bases and 3 bases, there was a span of 6 bases. Germline V gives CDR1 SGDLS, CDR2 YYNGEE. The CDR3 sequence: CASSVVSDTEAFF. The CDR3 region has the DNA TGTGCCAGCAGCGTAGTTTCGGACACTGAAGCTTTCTTT.

This clonotype was seen a handful of times. The chain uses TRBV7-9 and TRBJ1-1, with a tentative D call TRBD1 (5 bases). The germline gives CDR1 SEHNR, CDR2 FQNEAQ (reference sequence). The CDR3 runs 14 residues. V was shortened by 3 bases and J by 7 bases, with 15 bases between the two germline ends. CDR3 sequence: CASSLEGTMVEAFF. The DNA for the CDR3 is TGTGCCAGCAGCTTGGAAGGGACTATGGTTGAAGCTTTCTTT.

This clonotype was counted many times. The V gene is TRBV24-1, the J gene TRBJ2-7; maybe TRBD2 (6 bases). This CDR3 has 13 residues. Germline loops: CDR1 KGHDR, CDR2 SFDVKD. The V and J ends lost 9 bases and 6 bases respectively, with 17 bases between them. CDR3 coding DNA: TGTGCCACCGCAGAAAAGGGGAGGTTCGAGCAGTACTTC. Encoded protein: CATAEKGRFEQYF.

This clonotype was counted at least ten times. The chain carries TRBV10-3 and TRBJ2-3; no reliable D call. The CDR3 totals 14 residues. V lost 4 bases and J 0 bases, leaving 8 bases between the germline ends. CDR1 ENHRY and CDR2 SYGVKD come from the germline V gene. CDR3 loop: CAISGGTSTDTQYF. The CDR3 region has the DNA TGTGCCATCAGTGGCGGCACCAGCACAGATACGCAGTATTTT.

This clonotype was picked up a small number of times. The rearrangement joins TRBV2 to TRBJ2-3; possible D gene TRBD1, 5 bases. This CDR3 has 14 residues. Germline V lookup: CDR1 SNHLY, CDR2 FYNNEI. Trimming pared 6 bases from V and 4 bases from J, leaving 14 bases between. The CDR3: CASRLYRGPDTQYF. CDR3 bases: TGTGCCAGCAGATTATATAGGGGCCCAGATACGCAGTATTTT.

Remarks on this clonotype: The germline gene is not matched at one end of the junction; a read error may be the cause. This chain uses TRBV5-4 with TRBJ2-7; 7 nucleotides align to TRBD2. CDR3 length: 19 residues. Germline V CDR1 and CDR2: SGHNT, YYREEE (reference sequence). The CDR3: CAGSPRREKSGATSYEQYF. The DNA of the CDR3 is TGTGCCGGCAGCCCCCGCCGGGAAAAGAGCGGGGCAACCTCCTACGAGCAGTACTTC.

V usage is TRBV6-1 and J usage is TRBJ1-2, with D perhaps matching TRBD1 (6 bases). The germline V gene has CDR1 MNHNS and CDR2 SASEGT. Trimming left V 5 bases short and J 6 bases short, with 19 bases between. This CDR3 region has 15 residues. The CDR3 here is CASSKRQVAGDGYTF. CDR3 in DNA: TGTGCCAGCAGTAAGCGACAGGTGGCGGGTGATGGCTACACCTTC.

J is TRBJ1-2 and V is TRBV12-3 or TRBV12-4; maybe TRBD1 (5 bases). Between the trimmed V and J ends, which lost 3 bases and 1 base, there was a span of 9 bases. This CDR3 contains 14 residues. CDR3 sequence reads: CASSFGTDNYGYTF. The CDR3 coding sequence is TGTGCCAGCAGTTTTGGGACGGATAACTATGGCTACACCTTC.

V gene TRBV20-1 combines with J gene TRBJ2-3; no definite D call. The V end lost 2 bases, the J end lost 3 bases, and 9 bases lay between the germline ends. The CDR3 has 13 amino acids. The germline gives CDR1 DFQATT, CDR2 SNEGSKA (reference sequence). The CDR3 spells CSARQQLTDTQYF. CDR3 nucleotides: TGCAGTGCTAGACAACAGTTGACAGATACGCAGTATTTT.

This clonotype was seen many times. This chain joins TRBV7-6 and TRBJ2-7; tentatively, D is TRBD1 (5 bases). V gave up 6 bases and J gave up 3 bases, with 15 bases separating them. The CDR3 length is 14 residues. The germline gives CDR1 SGHVS, CDR2 FNYEAQ. The CDR3 DNA reads TGTGCCAGCAGGGATCGGCAGGGAAGCTACGAGCAGTACTTC. Its protein is CASRDRQGSYEQYF.